The rows below give T cell receptor beta chains drawn from one sample of a study of blood T cell repertoires in COVID-19. The assay was immunoSEQ multiplex PCR, and TCRdb's table has in-frame clones only and misses some. The sample records tens of thousands of clones, roughly 90% being singletons. The sequenced sample consisted of peripheral blood. The receptors originated from a middle-aged man with COVID-19, enrolled during active disease. Each CDR3 is given with its conserved first and last residue. A D gene is named only where the DNA matches it firmly. Size tells how often a clone was seen (once, few, many) or the class of an expanded clone, and some rows leave it out.

CDR3nt: TGTGCCAAACGACAGGGTAGAACTTTCTCTGGAAACACCATATATTTT
CDR3aa: CAKRQGRTFSGNTIYF
abundance: NA
v_gene: TRBV2
d_gene: TRBD1
j_gene: TRBJ1-3
len: 16

CDR3nt: TGTGCCAGCAGCTCCTCCTTGGACAGGGCTCAGCCCCAGCATTTT
CDR3aa: CASSSSLDRAQPQHF
abundance: few
v_gene: TRBV7-8
d_gene: TRBD1
j_gene: TRBJ1-5
len: 15

CDR3nt: TGTGCCAGCTGGACAGGGGCCACCGGGGAGCTGTTTTTT
CDR3aa: CASWTGATGELFF
abundance: NA
v_gene: TRBV19
d_gene: TRBD1
j_gene: TRBJ2-2
len: 13

CDR3nt: TGTGCCAGCAGGGGCCCGCTCAATGAGCAGTTCTTC
CDR3aa: CASRGPLNEQFF
abundance: NA
v_gene: TRBV12-3/TRBV12-4
d_gene: NA
j_gene: TRBJ2-1
len: 12

CDR3nt: TGTGCCAGCACCCCTCCCCCCCCAGGGGGCGCGTTGGGCACTGAAGCTTTCTTT
CDR3aa: CASTPPPPGGALGTEAFF
abundance: once
v_gene: TRBV28
d_gene: TRBD1
j_gene: TRBJ1-1
len: 18

CDR3nt: TGTGCCAGCAGCGACCAACAGGGGTACACAGATACGCAGTATTTT
CDR3aa: CASSDQQGYTDTQYF
abundance: NA
v_gene: TRBV9
d_gene: TRBD1
j_gene: TRBJ2-3
len: 15

CDR3nt: TGTGCCAGTAGTAGCAGGGGGGGCACAGATACGCAGTATTTT
CDR3aa: CASSSRGGTDTQYF
abundance: NA
v_gene: TRBV19
d_gene: NA
j_gene: TRBJ2-3
len: 14

CDR3nt: TGCGCCAGCAGGGCTACTAGCGGAGCTTCGGAGACCCAGTACTTC
CDR3aa: CASRATSGASETQYF
abundance: NA
v_gene: TRBV5-1
d_gene: TRBD2
j_gene: TRBJ2-5
len: 15

CDR3nt: TGTGCCAGCAGCTTAGGAGCTATAAACACCGGGGAGCTGTTTTTT
CDR3aa: CASSLGAINTGELFF
abundance: NA
v_gene: TRBV11-2
d_gene: NA
j_gene: TRBJ2-2
len: 15

CDR3nt: TGTGCCAGCAGTTATCCGCCTGACAGCGCCTTCTCCTACGAGCAGTACTTC
CDR3aa: CASSYPPDSAFSYEQYF
abundance: once
v_gene: TRBV6-2/TRBV6-3
d_gene: NA
j_gene: TRBJ2-7
len: 17

CDR3nt: TGCGCCAGCGAGCCGGGACAGGGGAATACCGGGGAGCTGTTTTTT
CDR3aa: CASEPGQGNTGELFF
abundance: once
v_gene: TRBV5-1
d_gene: TRBD1
j_gene: TRBJ2-2
len: 15

CDR3nt: TGTGCCAGCAGCTCACACGGGACAGGGGTAGGCGGCTACACCTTC
CDR3aa: CASSSHGTGVGGYTF
abundance: NA
v_gene: TRBV3-1/TRBV3-2
d_gene: TRBD1
j_gene: TRBJ1-2
len: 15

CDR3nt: TGCGCCAGCAGCTCTTTCCGGACTAGCGGGGGGAAAGACGAGCAGTACTTC
CDR3aa: CASSSFRTSGGKDEQYF
abundance: NA
v_gene: TRBV5-1
d_gene: TRBD2
j_gene: TRBJ2-7
len: 17

CDR3nt: TGCGCCAGCAGCCAAGATCGGTGGACAGGGGGCGCGAACACTGAAGCTTTCTTT
CDR3aa: CASSQDRWTGGANTEAFF
abundance: once
v_gene: TRBV4-1
d_gene: TRBD1
j_gene: TRBJ1-1
len: 18

CDR3nt: TGTGCCAGCAGCGCGAGGGAGGGATCTGGGGCCAACGTCCTGACTTTC
CDR3aa: CASSAREGSGANVLTF
abundance: NA
v_gene: TRBV9
d_gene: TRBD2
j_gene: TRBJ2-6
len: 16

CDR3nt: TGTGCCAGCAGGGAGGGTATTGACAGACTGCCTATCTATGGCTACACCTTC
CDR3aa: CASREGIDRLPIYGYTF
abundance: NA
v_gene: TRBV2
d_gene: NA
j_gene: TRBJ1-2
len: 17